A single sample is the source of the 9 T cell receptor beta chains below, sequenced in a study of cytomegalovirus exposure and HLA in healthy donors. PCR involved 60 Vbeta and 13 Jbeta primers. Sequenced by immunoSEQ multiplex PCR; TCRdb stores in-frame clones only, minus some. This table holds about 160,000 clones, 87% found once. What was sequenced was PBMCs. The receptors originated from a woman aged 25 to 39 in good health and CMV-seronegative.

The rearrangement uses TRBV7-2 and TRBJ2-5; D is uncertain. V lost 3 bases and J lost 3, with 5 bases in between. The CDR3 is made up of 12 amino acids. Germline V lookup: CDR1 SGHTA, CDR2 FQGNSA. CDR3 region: CASSFYEETQYF. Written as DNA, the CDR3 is TGTGCCAGCAGCTTTTATGAAGAGACCCAGTACTTC.

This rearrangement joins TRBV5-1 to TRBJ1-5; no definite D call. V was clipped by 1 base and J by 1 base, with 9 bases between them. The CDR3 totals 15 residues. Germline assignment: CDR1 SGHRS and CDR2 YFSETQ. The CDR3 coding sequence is TGCGCCAGCAGCTTGAACTCGGGAAGCAATCAGCCCCAGCATTTT. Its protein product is CASSLNSGSNQPQHF.

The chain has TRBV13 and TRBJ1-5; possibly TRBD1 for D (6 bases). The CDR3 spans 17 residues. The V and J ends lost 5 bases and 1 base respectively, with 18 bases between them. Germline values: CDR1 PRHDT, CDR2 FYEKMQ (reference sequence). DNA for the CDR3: TGTGCCAGCAGCCTCAGGCGGGGGGCGAGAAGCAATCAGCCCCAGCATTTT. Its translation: CASSLRRGARSNQPQHF.

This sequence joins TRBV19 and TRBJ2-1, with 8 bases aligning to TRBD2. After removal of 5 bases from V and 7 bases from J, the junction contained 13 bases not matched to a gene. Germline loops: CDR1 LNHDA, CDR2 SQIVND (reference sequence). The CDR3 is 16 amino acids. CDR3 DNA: TGTGCCAGTAGTGTCTTACCGGGACTAGGGTTTAATGAGCAGTTCTTC. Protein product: CASSVLPGLGFNEQFF. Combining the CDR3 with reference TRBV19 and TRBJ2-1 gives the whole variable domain DGGITQSPKYLFRKEGQNVTLSCEQNLNHDAMYWYRQDPGQGLRLIYYSQIVNDFQKGDIAEGYSVSREKKESFPLTVTSAQKNPTAFYLCASSVLPGLGFNEQFFGPGTRLTVL.

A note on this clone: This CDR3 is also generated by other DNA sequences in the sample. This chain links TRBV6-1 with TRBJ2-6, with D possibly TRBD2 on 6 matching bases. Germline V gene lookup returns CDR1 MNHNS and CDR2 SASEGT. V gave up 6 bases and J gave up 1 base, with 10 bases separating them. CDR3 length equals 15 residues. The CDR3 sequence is CASRTGGSGANVLTF. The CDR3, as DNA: TGTGCCAGCAGGACCGGGGGTTCTGGGGCCAACGTCCTGACTTTC.

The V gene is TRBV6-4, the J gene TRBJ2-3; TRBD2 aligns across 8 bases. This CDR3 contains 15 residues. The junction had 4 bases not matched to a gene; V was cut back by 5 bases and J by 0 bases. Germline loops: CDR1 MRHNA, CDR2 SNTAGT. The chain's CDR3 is CASSWIAGSTDTQYF. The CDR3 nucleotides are TGTGCCAGCAGTTGGATAGCGGGAAGCACAGATACGCAGTATTTT.

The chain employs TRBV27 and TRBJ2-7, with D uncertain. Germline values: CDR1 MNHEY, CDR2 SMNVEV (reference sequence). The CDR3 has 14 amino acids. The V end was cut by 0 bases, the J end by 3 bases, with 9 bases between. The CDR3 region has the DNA TGTGCCAGCAGTTTATCCCTTTCTAGCTACGAGCAGTACTTC. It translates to CASSLSLSSYEQYF.

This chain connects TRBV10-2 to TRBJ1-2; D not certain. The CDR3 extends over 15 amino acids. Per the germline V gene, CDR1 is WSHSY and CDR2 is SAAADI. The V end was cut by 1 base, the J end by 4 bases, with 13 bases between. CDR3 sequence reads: CASSELGGRFYGYTF. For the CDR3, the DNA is TGCGCCAGCAGTGAGTTGGGAGGGAGATTCTATGGCTACACCTTC.

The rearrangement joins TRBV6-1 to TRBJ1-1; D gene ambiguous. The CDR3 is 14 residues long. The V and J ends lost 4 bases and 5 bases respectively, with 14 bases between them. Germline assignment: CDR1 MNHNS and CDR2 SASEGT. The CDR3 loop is CASSARAFGTEAFF. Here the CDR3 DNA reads TGTGCCAGCAGTGCTCGCGCCTTCGGTACTGAAGCTTTCTTT.